This T cell receptor (beta chain) was sequenced during a study of CD8 T cells in Susac syndrome. An amount of RNA that ranged from roughly 0.5 to 1 ug was reverse transcribed with random hexamers. Amplification of TCR beta CDR3 across 54 Vbeta and 13 Jbeta was performed with immunoSEQ multiplex PCR. TCRdb reanalysed the immunoSEQ multiplex PCR reads using MiXCR and keeps one entry per CDR3 protein. The sample consists of around 46,000 distinct CDR3 sequences, 85% to 95% of them appearing once. Per the germline V gene, CDR1 is LGHDT and CDR2 is YNNKEL (reference sequence). J lost 0 bases, V lost 3 bases, and 2 bases had no gene match. CDR3 length: 15 residues.

The receptor was derived from a human donor in good health. This chain connects TRBV3-1 to TRBJ2-4, with 7 nucleotides matching TRBD1. Sequencing was performed on CD8+ T cells from PBMCs. CDR3 bases: TGTGCCAGCAGCCACGACAGGGAAGCCAAAAACATTCAGTACTTC. Protein sequence: CASSHDREAKNIQYF. Based on the CDR3 plus reference TRBV3-1 and TRBJ2-4, the full variable domain is DTAVSQTPKYLVTQMGNDKSIKCEQNLGHDTMYWYKQDSKKFLKIMFSYNNKELIINETVPNRFSPKSPDKAHLNLHINSLELGDSAVYFCASSHDREAKNIQYFGAGTRLSVL.